This T cell receptor beta chain emerged from a study of blood T cell repertoires in COVID-19. Across the whole study: Acute-phase and convalescent COVID-19 samples originated in the United States, Italy and Spain. The cDNA or gDNA used as material had been derived from T cells, B-cell-depleted T cells, or PBMCs.

Enrolled during active infection, Seattle patients were then followed longitudinally. V trimming: 5 bases; J trimming: 0 bases; junction bases outside the gene matches: 14. CDR3 length equals 17 residues. Germline assignment: CDR1 SGHRS and CDR2 YFSETQ. This table comes from immunoSEQ multiplex PCR, and its TCRdb copy is limited to in-frame clones, with some not included. The table includes approximately 100,000 clones, approximately 90% detected once. The receptor's source is a human donor with COVID-19, enrolled during active disease. The donor label of this sample is uncertain. Sequencing used peripheral blood. The V and J genes are TRBV5-1 and TRBJ2-7, with 7 bases identical to TRBD1. This chain's CDR3 is CASSSPPGQDFSYEQYF. The CDR3 DNA reads as TGCGCCAGCAGTTCCCCTCCCGGACAGGACTTCTCCTACGAGCAGTACTTC.